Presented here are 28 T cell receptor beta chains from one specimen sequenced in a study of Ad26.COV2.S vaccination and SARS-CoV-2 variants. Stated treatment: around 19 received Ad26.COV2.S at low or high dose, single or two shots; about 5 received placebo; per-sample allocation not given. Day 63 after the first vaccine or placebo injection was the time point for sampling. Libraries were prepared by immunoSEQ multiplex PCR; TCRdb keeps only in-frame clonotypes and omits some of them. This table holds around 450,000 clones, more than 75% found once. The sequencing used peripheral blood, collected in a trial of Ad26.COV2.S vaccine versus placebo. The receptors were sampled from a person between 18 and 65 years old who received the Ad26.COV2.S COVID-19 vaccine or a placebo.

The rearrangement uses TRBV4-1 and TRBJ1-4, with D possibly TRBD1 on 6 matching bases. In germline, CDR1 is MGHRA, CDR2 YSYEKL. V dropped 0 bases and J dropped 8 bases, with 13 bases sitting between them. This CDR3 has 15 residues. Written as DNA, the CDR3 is TGCGCCAGCAGCCAAGATACAGGGAGTGACGAAAAACTGTTTTTT. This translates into CASSQDTGSDEKLFF.

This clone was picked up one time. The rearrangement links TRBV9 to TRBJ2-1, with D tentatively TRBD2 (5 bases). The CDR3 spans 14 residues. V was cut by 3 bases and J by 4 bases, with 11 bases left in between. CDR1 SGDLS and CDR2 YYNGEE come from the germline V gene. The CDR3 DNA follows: TGTGCCAGCAGCGGGGGAGAATTATACAATGAGCAGTTCTTC. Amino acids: CASSGGELYNEQFF.

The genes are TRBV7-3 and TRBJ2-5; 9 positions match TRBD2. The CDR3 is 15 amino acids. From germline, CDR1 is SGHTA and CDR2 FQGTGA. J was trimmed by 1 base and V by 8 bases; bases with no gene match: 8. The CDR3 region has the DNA TGTGCCAGCGCTCCAGCGGGGGGTTTCCAAGAGACCCAGTACTTC. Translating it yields CASAPAGGFQETQYF.

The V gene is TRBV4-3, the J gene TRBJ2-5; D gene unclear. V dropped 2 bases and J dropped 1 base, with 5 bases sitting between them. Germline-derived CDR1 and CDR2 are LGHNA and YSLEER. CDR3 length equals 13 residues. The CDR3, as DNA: TGCGCCAGCAGCCAAACGACCCAAGAGACCCAGTACTTC. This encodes CASSQTTQETQYF.

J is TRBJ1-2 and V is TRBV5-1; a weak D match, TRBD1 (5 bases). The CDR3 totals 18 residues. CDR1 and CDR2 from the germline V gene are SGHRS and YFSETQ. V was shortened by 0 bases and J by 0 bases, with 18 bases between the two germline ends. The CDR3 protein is CASSLAWGTAGTNYGYTF. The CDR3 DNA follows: TGCGCCAGCAGCTTGGCCTGGGGGACTGCGGGGACTAACTATGGCTACACCTTC.

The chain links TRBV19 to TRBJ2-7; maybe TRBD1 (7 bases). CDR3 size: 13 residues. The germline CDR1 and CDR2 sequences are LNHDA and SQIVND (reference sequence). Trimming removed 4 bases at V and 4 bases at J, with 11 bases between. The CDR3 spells CASSTQGGYEQYF. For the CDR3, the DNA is TGTGCCAGTAGTACCCAGGGGGGATACGAGCAGTACTTC.

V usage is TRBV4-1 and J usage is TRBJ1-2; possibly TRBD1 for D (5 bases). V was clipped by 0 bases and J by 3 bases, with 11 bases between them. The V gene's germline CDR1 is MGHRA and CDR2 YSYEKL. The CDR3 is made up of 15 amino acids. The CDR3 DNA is TGCGCCAGCAGCCAAGATATGTCGGGGCACTATGGCTACACCTTC. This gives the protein CASSQDMSGHYGYTF.

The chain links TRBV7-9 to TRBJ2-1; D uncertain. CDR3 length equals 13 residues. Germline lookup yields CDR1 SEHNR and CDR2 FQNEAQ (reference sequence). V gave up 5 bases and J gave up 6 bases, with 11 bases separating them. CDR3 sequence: CASSPESVNEQFF. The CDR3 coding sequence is TGTGCCAGCAGCCCCGAATCCGTCAATGAGCAGTTCTTC.

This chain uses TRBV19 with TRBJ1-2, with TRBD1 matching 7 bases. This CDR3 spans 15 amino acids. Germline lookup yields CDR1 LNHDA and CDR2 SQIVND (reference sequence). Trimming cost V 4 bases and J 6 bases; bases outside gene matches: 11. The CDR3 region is CASSTGGRGSDGYTF. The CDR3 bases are TGTGCCAGTAGTACAGGCGGCAGGGGGAGTGATGGCTACACCTTC.

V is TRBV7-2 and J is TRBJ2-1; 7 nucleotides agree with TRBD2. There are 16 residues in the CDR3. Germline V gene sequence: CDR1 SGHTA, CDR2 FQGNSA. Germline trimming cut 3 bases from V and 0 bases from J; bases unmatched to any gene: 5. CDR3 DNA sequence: TGTGCCAGCAGCTTCCGTATAGCGGGCTCCTACAATGAGCAGTTCTTC. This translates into CASSFRIAGSYNEQFF.

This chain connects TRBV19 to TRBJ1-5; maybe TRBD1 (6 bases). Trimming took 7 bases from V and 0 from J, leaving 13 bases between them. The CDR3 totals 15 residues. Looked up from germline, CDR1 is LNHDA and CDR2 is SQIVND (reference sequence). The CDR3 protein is CASIWSRGSNQPQHF. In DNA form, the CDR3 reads TGTGCCAGTATATGGAGCAGGGGTAGCAATCAGCCCCAGCATTTT.

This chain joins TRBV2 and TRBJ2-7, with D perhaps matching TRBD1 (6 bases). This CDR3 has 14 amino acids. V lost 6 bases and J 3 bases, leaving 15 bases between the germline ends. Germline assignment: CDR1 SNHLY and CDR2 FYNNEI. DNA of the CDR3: TGTGCCAGCAGGAGGAGCAGGGGAGACTACGAGCAGTACTTC. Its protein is CASRRSRGDYEQYF.

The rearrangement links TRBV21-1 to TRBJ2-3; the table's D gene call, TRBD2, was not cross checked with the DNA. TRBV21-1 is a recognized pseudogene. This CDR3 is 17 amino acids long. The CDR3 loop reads CASSNGHLGGGGSTQYF. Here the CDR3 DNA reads TGTGCCAGCAGCAATGGGCATCTGGGCGGGGGCGGTTCTACGCAGTATTTT.

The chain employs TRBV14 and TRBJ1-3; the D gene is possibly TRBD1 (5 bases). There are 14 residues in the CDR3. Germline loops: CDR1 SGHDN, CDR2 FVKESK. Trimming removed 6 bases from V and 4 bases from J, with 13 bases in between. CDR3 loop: CASRRGAAGNTIYF. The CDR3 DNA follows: TGTGCCAGCAGGAGAGGGGCTGCCGGAAACACCATATATTTT.

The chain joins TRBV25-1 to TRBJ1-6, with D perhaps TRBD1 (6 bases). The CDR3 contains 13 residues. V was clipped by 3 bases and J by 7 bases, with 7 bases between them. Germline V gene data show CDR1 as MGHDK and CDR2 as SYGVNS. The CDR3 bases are TGTGCCAGCAGTGAGACAGGCAATTCACCCCTCCACTTT. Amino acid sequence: CASSETGNSPLHF.

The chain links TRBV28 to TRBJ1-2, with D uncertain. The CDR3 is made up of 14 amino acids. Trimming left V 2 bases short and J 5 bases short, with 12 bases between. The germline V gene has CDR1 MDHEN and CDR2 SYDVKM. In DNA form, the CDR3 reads TGTGCCAGCAGTTTAAACGGACGGTTATATGGCTACACCTTC. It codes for CASSLNGRLYGYTF.

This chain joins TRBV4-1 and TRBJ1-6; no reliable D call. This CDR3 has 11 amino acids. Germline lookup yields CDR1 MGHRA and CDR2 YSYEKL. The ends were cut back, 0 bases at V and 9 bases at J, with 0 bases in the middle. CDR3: CASSQDSPLHF. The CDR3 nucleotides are TGCGCCAGCAGCCAAGATTCACCCCTCCACTTT.

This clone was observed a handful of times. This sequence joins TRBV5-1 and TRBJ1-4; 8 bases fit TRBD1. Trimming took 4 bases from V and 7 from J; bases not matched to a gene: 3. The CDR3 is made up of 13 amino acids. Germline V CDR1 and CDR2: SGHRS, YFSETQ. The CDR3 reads CASSIDRGEKLFF. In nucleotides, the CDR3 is TGCGCCAGCAGCATCGACAGGGGTGAAAAACTGTTTTTT.

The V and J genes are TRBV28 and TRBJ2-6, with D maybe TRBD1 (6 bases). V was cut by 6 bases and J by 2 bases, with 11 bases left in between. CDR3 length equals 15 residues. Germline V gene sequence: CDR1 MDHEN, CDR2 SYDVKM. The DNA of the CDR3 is TGTGCCAGCAGACCACCAGGGGCTGGGGCCAACGTCCTGACTTTC. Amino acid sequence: CASRPPGAGANVLTF.

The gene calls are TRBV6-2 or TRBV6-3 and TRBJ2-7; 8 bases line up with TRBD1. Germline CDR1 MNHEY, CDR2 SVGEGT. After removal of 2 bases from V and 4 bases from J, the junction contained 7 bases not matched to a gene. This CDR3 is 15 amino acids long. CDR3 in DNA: TGTGCCAGCAGTTACATCTCGACAGGGGAATACGAGCAGTACTTC. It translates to CASSYISTGEYEQYF.

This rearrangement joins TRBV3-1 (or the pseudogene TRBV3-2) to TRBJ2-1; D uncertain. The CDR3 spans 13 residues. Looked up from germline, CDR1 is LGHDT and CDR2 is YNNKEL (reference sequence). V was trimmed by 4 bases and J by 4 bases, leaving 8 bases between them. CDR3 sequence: CASSLDQYNEQFF. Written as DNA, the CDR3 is TGTGCCAGCAGCCTCGACCAGTACAATGAGCAGTTCTTC.

In nucleotides, the CDR3 is TGTGCCAGCAGACCCAGGGGAACTAGCAATCAGCCCCAGCATTTT. It is translated as CASRPRGTSNQPQHF. V is TRBV6-6 and J is TRBJ1-5, with TRBD1 as a possible D gene (6 bases). The CDR3 is 15 amino acids. Trimming removed 6 bases at V and 0 bases at J, with 12 bases between. CDR1 is MNHNY, CDR2 SVGAGI, per germline (reference sequence).

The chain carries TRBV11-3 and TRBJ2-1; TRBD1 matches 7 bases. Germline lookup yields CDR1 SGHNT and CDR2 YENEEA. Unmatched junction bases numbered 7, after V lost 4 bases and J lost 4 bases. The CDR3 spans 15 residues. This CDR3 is CASSSEGTDYNEQFF. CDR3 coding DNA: TGTGCCAGCAGCTCGGAAGGGACAGATTACAATGAGCAGTTCTTC. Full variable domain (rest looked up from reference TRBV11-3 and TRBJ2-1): EAGVVQSPRYKIIEKKQPVAFWCNPISGHNTLYWYLQNLGQGPELLIRYENEEAVDDSQLPKDRFSAERLKGVDSTLKIQPAELGDSAVYLCASSSEGTDYNEQFFGPGTRLTVL.

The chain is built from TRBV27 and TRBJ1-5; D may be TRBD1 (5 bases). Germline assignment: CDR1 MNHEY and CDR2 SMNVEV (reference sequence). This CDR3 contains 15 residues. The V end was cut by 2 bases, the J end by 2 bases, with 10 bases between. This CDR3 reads CASSLVGLGNQPQHF. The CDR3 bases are TGTGCCAGCAGTTTAGTGGGGCTAGGCAATCAGCCCCAGCATTTT.

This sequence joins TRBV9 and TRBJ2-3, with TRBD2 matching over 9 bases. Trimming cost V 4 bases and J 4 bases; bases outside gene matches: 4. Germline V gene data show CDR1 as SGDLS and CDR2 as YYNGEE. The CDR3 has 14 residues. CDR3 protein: CASSLSGGSDTQYF. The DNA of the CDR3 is TGTGCCAGCAGCTTGAGCGGGGGGTCAGATACGCAGTATTTT. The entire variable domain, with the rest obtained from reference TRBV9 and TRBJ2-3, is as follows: DSGVTQTPKHLITATGQRVTLRCSPRSGDLSVYWYQQSLDQGLQFLIQYYNGEERAKGNILERFSAQQFPDLHSELNLSSLELGDSALYFCASSLSGGSDTQYFGPGTRLTVL.

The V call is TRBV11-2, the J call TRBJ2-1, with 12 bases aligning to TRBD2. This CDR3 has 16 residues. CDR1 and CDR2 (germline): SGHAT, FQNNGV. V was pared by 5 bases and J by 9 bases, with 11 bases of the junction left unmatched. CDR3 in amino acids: CASSPLLAGGPSEQFF. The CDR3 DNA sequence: TGTGCCAGCAGCCCCCTGCTAGCGGGGGGGCCGTCTGAGCAGTTCTTC.

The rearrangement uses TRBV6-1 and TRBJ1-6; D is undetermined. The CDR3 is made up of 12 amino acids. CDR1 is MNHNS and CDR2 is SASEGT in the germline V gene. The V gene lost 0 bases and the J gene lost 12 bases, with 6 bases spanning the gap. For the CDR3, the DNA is TGTGCCAGCAGTGAAGCGCCGGTACCCCTCCACTTT. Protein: CASSEAPVPLHF.

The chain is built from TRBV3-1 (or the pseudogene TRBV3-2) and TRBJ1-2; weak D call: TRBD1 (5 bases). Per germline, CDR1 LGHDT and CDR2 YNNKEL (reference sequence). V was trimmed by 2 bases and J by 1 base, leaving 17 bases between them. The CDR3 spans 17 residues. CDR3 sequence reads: CASSQWKRGLFNYGYTF. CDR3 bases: TGTGCCAGCAGCCAATGGAAGCGGGGCCTCTTTAACTATGGCTACACCTTC.